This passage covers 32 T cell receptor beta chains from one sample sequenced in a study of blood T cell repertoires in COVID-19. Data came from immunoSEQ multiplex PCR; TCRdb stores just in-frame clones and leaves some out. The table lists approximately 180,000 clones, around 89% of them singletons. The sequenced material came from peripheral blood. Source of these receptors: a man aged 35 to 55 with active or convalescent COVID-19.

The CDR3 spells CSGGTGYTEAFF. CDR3 nucleotides: TGCAGCGGGGGGACAGGATATACTGAAGCTTTCTTT. The rearrangement links TRBV29-1 to TRBJ1-1; TRBD1 aligns across 8 bases. V trimming: 7 bases; J trimming: 5 bases; junction bases outside the gene matches: 6. Germline V gene sequence: CDR1 SQVTM, CDR2 ANQGSEA. The CDR3 totals 12 residues.

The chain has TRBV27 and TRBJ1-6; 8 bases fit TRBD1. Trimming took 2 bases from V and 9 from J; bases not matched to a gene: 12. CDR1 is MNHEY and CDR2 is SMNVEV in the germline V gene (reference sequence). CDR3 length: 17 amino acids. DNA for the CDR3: TGTGCCAGCAGTTTAAATGCACGCCAGGGGGCAAGTTCACCCCTCCACTTT. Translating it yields CASSLNARQGASSPLHF.

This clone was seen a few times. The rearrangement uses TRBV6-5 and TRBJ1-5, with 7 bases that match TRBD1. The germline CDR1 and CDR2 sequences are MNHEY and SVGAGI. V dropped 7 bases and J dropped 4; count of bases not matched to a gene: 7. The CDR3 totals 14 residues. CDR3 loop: CASTYRDRNQPQHF. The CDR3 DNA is TGTGCCAGCACCTACCGGGACAGAAATCAGCCCCAGCATTTT.

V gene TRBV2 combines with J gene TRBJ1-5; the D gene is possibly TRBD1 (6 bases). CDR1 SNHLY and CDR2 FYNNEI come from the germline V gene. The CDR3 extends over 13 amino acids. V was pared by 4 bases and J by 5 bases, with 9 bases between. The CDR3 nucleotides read TGTGCCAGCAGTGTAGGGGGGGATCAGCCCCAGCATTTT. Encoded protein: CASSVGGDQPQHF. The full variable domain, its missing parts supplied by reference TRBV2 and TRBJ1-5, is EPEVTQTPSHQVTQMGQEVILRCVPISNHLYFYWYRQILGQKVEFLVSFYNNEISEKSEIFDDQFSVERPDGSNFTLKIRSTKLEDSAMYFCASSVGGDQPQHFGDGTRLSIL.

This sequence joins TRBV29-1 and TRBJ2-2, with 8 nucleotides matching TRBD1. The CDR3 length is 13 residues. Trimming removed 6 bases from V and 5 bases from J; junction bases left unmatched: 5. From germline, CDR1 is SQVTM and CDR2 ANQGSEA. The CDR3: CSVATGGTGELFF. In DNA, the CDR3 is TGCAGCGTCGCAACAGGGGGAACCGGGGAGCTGTTTTTT.

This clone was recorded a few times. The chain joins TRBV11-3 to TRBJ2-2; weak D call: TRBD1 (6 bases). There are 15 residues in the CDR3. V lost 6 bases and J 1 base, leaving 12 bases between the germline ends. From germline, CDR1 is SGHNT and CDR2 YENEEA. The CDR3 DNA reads TGTGCCAGCAGTCAGATAGGGGGGAACACCGGGGAGCTGTTTTTT. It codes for CASSQIGGNTGELFF.

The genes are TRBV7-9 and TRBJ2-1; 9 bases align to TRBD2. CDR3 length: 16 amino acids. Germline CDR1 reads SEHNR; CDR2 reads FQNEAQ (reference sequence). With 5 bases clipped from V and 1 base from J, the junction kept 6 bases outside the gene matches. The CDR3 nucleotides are TGTGCCAGCAGCGGTAGCGGGAGTCCTTCCTACAATGAGCAGTTCTTC. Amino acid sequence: CASSGSGSPSYNEQFF.

The CDR3 is CASTTTGSDTQYF. The CDR3 bases are TGTGCCAGCACCACGACAGGGAGTGATACGCAGTATTTT. V usage is TRBV5-6 and J usage is TRBJ2-3, with TRBD1 identical over 7 bases. V shed 6 bases, J shed 6 bases, and the junction held 7 bases outside the gene matches. The CDR3 is made up of 13 amino acids. Germline V CDR1 and CDR2: SGHDT, YYEEEE.

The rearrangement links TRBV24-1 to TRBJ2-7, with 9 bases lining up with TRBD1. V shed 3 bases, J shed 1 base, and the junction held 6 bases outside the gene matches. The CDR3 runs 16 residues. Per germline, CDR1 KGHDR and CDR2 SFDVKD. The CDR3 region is CATSDLSGTGSYEQYF. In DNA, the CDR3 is TGTGCCACCAGTGATCTATCCGGGACAGGGTCCTACGAGCAGTACTTC.

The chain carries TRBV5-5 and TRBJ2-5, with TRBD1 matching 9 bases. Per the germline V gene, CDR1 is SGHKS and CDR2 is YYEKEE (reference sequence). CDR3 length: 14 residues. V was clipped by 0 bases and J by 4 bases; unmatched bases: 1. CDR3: CASSLGQGGETQYF. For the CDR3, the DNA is TGTGCCAGCAGCTTGGGACAGGGGGGAGAGACCCAGTACTTC.

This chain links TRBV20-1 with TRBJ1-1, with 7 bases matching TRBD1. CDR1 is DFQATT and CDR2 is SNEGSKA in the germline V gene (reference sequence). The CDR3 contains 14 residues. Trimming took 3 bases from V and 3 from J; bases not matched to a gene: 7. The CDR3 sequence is CSASYRGIYTEAFF. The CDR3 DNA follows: TGCAGTGCTAGTTACAGGGGAATTTACACTGAAGCTTTCTTT.

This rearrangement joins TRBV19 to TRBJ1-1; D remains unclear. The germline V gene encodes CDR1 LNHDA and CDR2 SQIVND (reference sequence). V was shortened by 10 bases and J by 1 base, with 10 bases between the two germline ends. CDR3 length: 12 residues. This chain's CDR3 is CATEAGNTEAFF. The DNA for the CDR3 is TGTGCCACGGAGGCGGGGAACACTGAAGCTTTCTTT.

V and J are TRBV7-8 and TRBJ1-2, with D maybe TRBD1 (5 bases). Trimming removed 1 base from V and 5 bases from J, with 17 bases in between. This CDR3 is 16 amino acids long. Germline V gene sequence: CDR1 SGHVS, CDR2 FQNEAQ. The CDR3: CASSLGSARAEYGYTF. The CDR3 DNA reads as TGTGCCAGCAGCTTAGGATCGGCCAGGGCAGAGTATGGCTACACCTTC.

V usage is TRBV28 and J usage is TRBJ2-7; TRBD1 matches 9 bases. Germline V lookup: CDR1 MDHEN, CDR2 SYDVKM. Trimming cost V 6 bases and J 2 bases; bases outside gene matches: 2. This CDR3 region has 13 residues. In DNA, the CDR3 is TGTGCCAGCAGCCGACAGGGGGCCTACGAGCAGTACTTC. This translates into CASSRQGAYEQYF.

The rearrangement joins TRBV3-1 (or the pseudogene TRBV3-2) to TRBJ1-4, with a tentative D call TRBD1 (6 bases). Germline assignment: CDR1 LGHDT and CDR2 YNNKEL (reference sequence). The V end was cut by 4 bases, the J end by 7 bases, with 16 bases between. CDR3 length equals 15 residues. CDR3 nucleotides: TGTGCCAGCAGCCCCCCTCGGGGGGCGGGTGAAAAACTGTTTTTT. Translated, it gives CASSPPRGAGEKLFF.

The CDR3 nucleotides read TGTGCCAGCAGCCCAGCCCTGGACAGGGTAGCCTATGGCTACACCTTC. This encodes CASSPALDRVAYGYTF. The J gene is TRBJ1-2, the V gene TRBV7-2; 8 nucleotides align to TRBD1. The length of the CDR3 is 16 residues. The germline CDR1 and CDR2 sequences are SGHTA and FQGNSA. After removal of 5 bases from V and 4 bases from J, the junction contained 12 bases not matched to a gene.

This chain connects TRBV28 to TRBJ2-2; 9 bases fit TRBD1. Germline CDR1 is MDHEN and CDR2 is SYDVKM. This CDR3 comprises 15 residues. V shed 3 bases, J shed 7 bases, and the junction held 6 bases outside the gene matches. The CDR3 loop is CASSFRTGEGGELFF. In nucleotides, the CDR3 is TGTGCCAGCAGTTTTCGGACAGGGGAGGGCGGGGAGCTGTTTTTT.

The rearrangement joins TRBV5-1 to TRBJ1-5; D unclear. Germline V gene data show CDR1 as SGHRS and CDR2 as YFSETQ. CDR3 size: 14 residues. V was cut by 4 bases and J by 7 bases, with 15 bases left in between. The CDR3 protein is CASSLDGAGQPQHF. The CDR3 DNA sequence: TGCGCCAGCAGCCTTGACGGAGCCGGGCAGCCCCAGCATTTT.

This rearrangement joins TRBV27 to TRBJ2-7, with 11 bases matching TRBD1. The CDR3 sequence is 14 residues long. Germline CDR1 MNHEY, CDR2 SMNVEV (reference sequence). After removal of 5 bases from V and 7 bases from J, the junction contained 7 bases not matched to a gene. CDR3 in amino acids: CASSAGQGVWEQYF. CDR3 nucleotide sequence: TGTGCCAGCAGTGCGGGACAGGGGGTATGGGAGCAGTACTTC.

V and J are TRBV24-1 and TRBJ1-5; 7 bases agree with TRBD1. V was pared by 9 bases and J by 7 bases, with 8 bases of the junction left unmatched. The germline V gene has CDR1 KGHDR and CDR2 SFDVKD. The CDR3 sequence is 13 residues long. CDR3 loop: CATARGFEQPQHF. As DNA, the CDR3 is TGTGCCACCGCCAGGGGGTTCGAGCAGCCCCAGCATTTT.

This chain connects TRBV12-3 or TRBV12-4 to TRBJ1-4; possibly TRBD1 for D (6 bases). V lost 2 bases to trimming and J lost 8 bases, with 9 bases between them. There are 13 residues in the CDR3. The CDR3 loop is CASSLMGAEKLFF. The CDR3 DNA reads TGTGCCAGCAGTTTAATGGGGGCGGAAAAACTGTTTTTT.

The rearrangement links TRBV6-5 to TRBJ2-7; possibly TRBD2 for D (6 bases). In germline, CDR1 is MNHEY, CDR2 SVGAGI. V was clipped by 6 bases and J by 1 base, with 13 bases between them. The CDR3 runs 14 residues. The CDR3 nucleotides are TGTGCCAGCAGCCCATGGGGGGATTCCTACGAGCAGTACTTC. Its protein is CASSPWGDSYEQYF.

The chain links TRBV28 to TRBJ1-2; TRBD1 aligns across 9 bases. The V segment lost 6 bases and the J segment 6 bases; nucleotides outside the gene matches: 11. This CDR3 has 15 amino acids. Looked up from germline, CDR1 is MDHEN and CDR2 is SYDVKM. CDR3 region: CASRTDRGVENGYTF. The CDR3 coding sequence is TGTGCCAGCAGAACCGACAGGGGGGTGGAGAATGGCTACACCTTC.

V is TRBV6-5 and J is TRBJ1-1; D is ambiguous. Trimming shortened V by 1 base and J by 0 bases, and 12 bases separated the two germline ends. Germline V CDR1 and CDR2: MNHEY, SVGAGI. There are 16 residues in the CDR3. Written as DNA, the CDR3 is TGTGCCAGCAGTTACTTAGGACGGGGTATGAACACTGAAGCTTTCTTT. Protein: CASSYLGRGMNTEAFF.

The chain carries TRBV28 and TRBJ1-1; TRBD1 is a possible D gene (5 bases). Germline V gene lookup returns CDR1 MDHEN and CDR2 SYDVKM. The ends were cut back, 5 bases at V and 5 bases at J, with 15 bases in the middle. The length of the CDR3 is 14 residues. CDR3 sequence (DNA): TGTGCCAGCAGTCCCCCCTCTCGACAGACTGAAGCTTTCTTT. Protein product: CASSPPSRQTEAFF. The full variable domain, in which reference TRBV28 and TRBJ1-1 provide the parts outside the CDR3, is DVKVTQSSRYLVKRTGEKVFLECVQDMDHENMFWYRQDPGLGLRLIYFSYDVKMKEKGDIPEGYSVSREKKERFSLILESASTNQTSMYLCASSPPSRQTEAFFGQGTRLTVV.

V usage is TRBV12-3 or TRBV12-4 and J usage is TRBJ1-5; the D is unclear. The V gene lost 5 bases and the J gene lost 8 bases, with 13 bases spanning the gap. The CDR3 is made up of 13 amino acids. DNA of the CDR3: TGTGCCAGCAGTAAATCGACATTCGAGCCCCAGCATTTT. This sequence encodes CASSKSTFEPQHF.

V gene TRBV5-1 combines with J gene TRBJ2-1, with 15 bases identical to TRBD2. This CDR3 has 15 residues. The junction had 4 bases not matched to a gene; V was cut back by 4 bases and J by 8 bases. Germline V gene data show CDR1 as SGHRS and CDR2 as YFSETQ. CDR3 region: CASSTGLAGGDEQFF. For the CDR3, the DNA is TGCGCCAGCAGCACCGGACTAGCGGGAGGGGATGAGCAGTTCTTC.

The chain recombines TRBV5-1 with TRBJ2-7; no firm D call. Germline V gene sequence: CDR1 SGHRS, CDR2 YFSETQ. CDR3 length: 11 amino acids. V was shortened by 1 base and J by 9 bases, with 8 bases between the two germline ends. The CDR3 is CASSLKSTQYF. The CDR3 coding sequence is TGCGCCAGCAGCTTGAAGAGCACGCAGTACTTC. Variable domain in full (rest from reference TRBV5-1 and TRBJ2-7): KAGVTQTPRYLIKTRGQQVTLSCSPISGHRSVSWYQQTPGQGLQFLFEYFSETQRNKGNFPGRFSGRQFSNSRSEMNVSTLELGDSALYLCASSLKSTQYFGPGTRLTVT.

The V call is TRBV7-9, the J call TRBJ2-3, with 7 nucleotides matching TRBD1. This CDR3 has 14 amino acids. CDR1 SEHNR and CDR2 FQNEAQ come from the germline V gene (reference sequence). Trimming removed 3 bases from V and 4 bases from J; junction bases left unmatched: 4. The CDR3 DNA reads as TGTGCCAGCAGCTTTAGACAGGGCCCAGATACGCAGTATTTT. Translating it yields CASSFRQGPDTQYF. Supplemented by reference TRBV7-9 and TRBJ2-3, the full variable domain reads DTGVSQNPRHKITKRGQNVTFRCDPISEHNRLYWYRQTLGQGPEFLTYFQNEAQLEKSRLLSDRFSAERPKGSFSTLEIQRTEQGDSAMYLCASSFRQGPDTQYFGPGTRLTVL.

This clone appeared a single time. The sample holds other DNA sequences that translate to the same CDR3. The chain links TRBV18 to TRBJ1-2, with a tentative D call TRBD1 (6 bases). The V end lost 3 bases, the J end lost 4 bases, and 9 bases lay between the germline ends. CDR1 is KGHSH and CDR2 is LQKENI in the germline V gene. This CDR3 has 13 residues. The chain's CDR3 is CASSPDRGYGYTF. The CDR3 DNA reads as TGTGCCAGCTCACCGGACAGAGGCTATGGCTACACCTTC.

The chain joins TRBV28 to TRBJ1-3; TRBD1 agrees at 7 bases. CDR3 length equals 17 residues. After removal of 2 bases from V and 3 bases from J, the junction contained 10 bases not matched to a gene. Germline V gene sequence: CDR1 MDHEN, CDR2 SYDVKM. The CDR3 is CASSLSPKGAVGNTIYF. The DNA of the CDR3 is TGTGCCAGCAGTTTAAGCCCTAAGGGGGCTGTTGGAAACACCATATATTTT.

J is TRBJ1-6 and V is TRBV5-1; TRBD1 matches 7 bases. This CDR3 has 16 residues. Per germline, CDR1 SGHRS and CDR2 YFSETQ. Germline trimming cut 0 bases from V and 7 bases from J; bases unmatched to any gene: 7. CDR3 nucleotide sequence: TGCGCCAGCAGCTTGGTTGGCAGGGGGAAGAATTCACCCCTCCACTTT. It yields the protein CASSLVGRGKNSPLHF.